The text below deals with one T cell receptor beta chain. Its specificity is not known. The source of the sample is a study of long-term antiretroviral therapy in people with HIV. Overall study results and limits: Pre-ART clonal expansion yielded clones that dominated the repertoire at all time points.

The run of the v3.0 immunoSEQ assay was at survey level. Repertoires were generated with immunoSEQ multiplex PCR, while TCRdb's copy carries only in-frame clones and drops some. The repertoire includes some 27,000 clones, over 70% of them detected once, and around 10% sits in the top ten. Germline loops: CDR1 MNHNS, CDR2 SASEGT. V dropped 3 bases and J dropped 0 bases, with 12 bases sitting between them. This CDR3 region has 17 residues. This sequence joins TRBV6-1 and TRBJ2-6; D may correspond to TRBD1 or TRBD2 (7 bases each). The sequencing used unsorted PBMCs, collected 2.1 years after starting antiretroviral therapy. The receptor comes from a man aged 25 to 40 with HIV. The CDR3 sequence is CASSDQGGDSGANVLTF. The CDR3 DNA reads TGTGCCAGCAGTGATCAGGGGGGGGACTCTGGGGCCAACGTCCTGACTTTC.